Below are 21 T cell receptor beta chains sequenced from a single sample in a study of cytomegalovirus exposure and HLA in healthy donors. PCR involved 60 Vbeta and 13 Jbeta primers. Sequenced by immunoSEQ multiplex PCR; TCRdb stores in-frame clones only, minus some. The profile shows around 130,000 clones, approximately 61% of them singletons. Sequenced sample: PBMCs. These receptors came from a man younger than 40 in good health and CMV-seropositive.

This clone appeared a single time. The V call is TRBV28, the J call TRBJ1-1; D ambiguous. V lost 6 bases, J lost 5 bases, and 10 bases lay in between. Germline V CDR1 and CDR2: MDHEN, SYDVKM. The CDR3 extends over 12 amino acids. The CDR3 nucleotides are TGTGCCAGCAGCCCTCTCGTGACTGAAGCTTTCTTT. Protein product: CASSPLVTEAFF.

The chain combines TRBV19 with TRBJ2-7; D perhaps matches TRBD2 (6 bases). Trimming removed 3 bases at V and 2 bases at J, with 11 bases between. Germline CDR1 and CDR2: LNHDA and SQIVND (reference sequence). There are 14 residues in the CDR3. CDR3 nucleotides: TGTGCCAGTAGTATCGGGAGTCGTACCTACGAGCAGTACTTC. Protein sequence: CASSIGSRTYEQYF.

The chain carries TRBV5-1 and TRBJ2-7; TRBD1 matches at 9 bases. J was trimmed by 1 base and V by 4 bases; bases with no gene match: 6. This CDR3 has 15 amino acids. From germline, CDR1 is SGHRS and CDR2 YFSETQ. This CDR3 reads CASSPTGGRSYEQYF. CDR3 DNA sequence: TGCGCCAGCAGCCCGACAGGGGGAAGGTCCTACGAGCAGTACTTC.

The rearrangement links TRBV18 to TRBJ2-5; 7 nucleotides line up with TRBD1. CDR3 length: 15 amino acids. Trimming removed 3 bases from V and 5 bases from J; junction bases left unmatched: 9. Germline loops: CDR1 KGHSH, CDR2 LQKENI. The CDR3: CASSPMTGSRETQYF. DNA of the CDR3: TGTGCCAGCTCACCCATGACAGGGAGCAGGGAGACCCAGTACTTC.

The rearrangement joins TRBV5-1 to TRBJ1-4; D is possibly TRBD1 (6 bases). Germline V CDR1 and CDR2: SGHRS, YFSETQ. There are 16 residues in the CDR3. Trimming removed 4 bases at V and 7 bases at J, with 20 bases between. CDR3 coding DNA: TGCGCCAGCAGCCAGATGGGGGCAGGCAGCCCTGAAAAACTGTTTTTT. Translating gives CASSQMGAGSPEKLFF.

The chain uses TRBV5-1 and TRBJ2-1; 11 bases map to TRBD1. Germline CDR1 is SGHRS and CDR2 is YFSETQ. This CDR3 is built from 19 residues. Trimming removed 7 bases from V and 5 bases from J; junction bases left unmatched: 20. The CDR3 region is CASAILLNWDRGDHNEQFF. For the CDR3, the DNA is TGCGCCAGCGCCATCTTACTGAACTGGGACAGGGGGGACCACAATGAGCAGTTCTTC.

This rearrangement joins TRBV28 to TRBJ1-1; D call uncertain. The CDR3 spans 12 residues. The V end was cut by 3 bases, the J end by 0 bases, with 2 bases between. CDR1 is MDHEN and CDR2 is SYDVKM in the germline V gene. CDR3 DNA: TGTGCCAGCAGTTTCATGAACACTGAAGCTTTCTTT. Protein product: CASSFMNTEAFF.

The genes are TRBV7-9 and TRBJ2-5; weak D call: TRBD2 (6 bases). Looked up from germline, CDR1 is SEHNR and CDR2 is FQNEAQ (reference sequence). The CDR3 has 16 amino acids. The germline V and J ends were trimmed by 2 bases and 2 bases, with 15 bases remaining between them. This CDR3 is CASSLMEGWGQETQYF. CDR3 nucleotide sequence: TGTGCCAGCAGCTTAATGGAGGGATGGGGACAAGAGACCCAGTACTTC.

The gene calls are TRBV29-1 and TRBJ1-1; a weak D match, TRBD1 (6 bases). The V gene's germline CDR1 is SQVTM and CDR2 ANQGSEA. CDR3 length: 12 residues. V lost 3 bases, J lost 7 bases, and 12 bases lay in between. The CDR3 DNA sequence: TGCAGCGTTGACTGGGCAGGGGATGAAGCTTTCTTT. As protein: CSVDWAGDEAFF.

The chain has TRBV11-2 and TRBJ2-1; 11 nucleotides agree with TRBD2. Germline-derived CDR1 and CDR2 are SGHAT and FQNNGV. Unmatched junction bases numbered 6, after V lost 1 base and J lost 1 base. The CDR3 loop spans 18 amino acids. CDR3 residues: CASSLVLAGAASYNEQFF. The CDR3 DNA follows: TGTGCCAGCAGCTTAGTACTAGCGGGAGCGGCTTCCTACAATGAGCAGTTCTTC. The full variable domain, in which reference TRBV11-2 and TRBJ2-1 provide the parts outside the CDR3, is EAGVAQSPRYKIIEKRQSVAFWCNPISGHATLYWYQQILGQGPKLLIQFQNNGVVDDSQLPKDRFSAERLKGVDSTLKIQPAKLEDSAVYLCASSLVLAGAASYNEQFFGPGTRLTVL.

The chain combines TRBV27 with TRBJ2-1; 9 nucleotides match TRBD2. Per germline, CDR1 MNHEY and CDR2 SMNVEV (reference sequence). J gave up 6 bases and V 2 bases, and 8 bases lay outside the gene matches. The CDR3 spans 16 residues. The CDR3 DNA reads as TGTGCCAGCAGTTTAGCCGGCGGGAGGGGGATCAATGAGCAGTTCTTC. It is translated as CASSLAGGRGINEQFF.

V is TRBV7-3 and J is TRBJ2-3; TRBD2 agrees at 7 bases. V trimming: 2 bases; J trimming: 4 bases; junction bases outside the gene matches: 6. This CDR3 contains 15 residues. CDR1 and CDR2 (germline): SGHTA, FQGTGA. The CDR3 sequence is CASSLWAGAADTQYF. In DNA form, the CDR3 reads TGTGCCAGCAGCTTATGGGCGGGAGCCGCAGATACGCAGTATTTT. Complete variable domain (other parts from reference TRBV7-3 and TRBJ2-3): GAGVSQTPSNKVTEKGKYVELRCDPISGHTALYWYRQSLGQGPEFLIYFQGTGAADDSGLPNDRFFAVRPEGSVSTLKIQRTERGDSAVYLCASSLWAGAADTQYFGPGTRLTVL.

This chain uses TRBV2 with TRBJ1-2; D gene unclear. Per the germline V gene, CDR1 is SNHLY and CDR2 is FYNNEI. Trimming stripped 5 bases from V and 2 bases from J, with 9 bases between. The CDR3 sequence is 13 residues long. The CDR3 coding sequence is TGTGCCAGCAGTCAACAAGCGAACTATGGCTACACCTTC. It is translated as CASSQQANYGYTF. Filled out from reference TRBV2 and TRBJ1-2, the complete variable domain reads EPEVTQTPSHQVTQMGQEVILRCVPISNHLYFYWYRQILGQKVEFLVSFYNNEISEKSEIFDDQFSVERPDGSNFTLKIRSTKLEDSAMYFCASSQQANYGYTFGSGTRLTVV.

The V gene is TRBV6-5, the J gene TRBJ1-1, with 10 bases fitting TRBD1. The V gene end was trimmed by 6 bases and the J gene end by 4 bases; junction bases not matched to a gene: 5. The CDR3 sequence is 14 residues long. Germline V lookup: CDR1 MNHEY, CDR2 SVGAGI. The CDR3 is CASRTGGASTEAFF. DNA of the CDR3: TGTGCCAGCAGGACAGGGGGCGCGAGCACTGAAGCTTTCTTT.

The rearrangement links TRBV6-1 to TRBJ1-3, with a tentative D call TRBD1 (6 bases). The CDR3 covers 14 residues. V lost 6 bases, J lost 4 bases, and 13 bases lay in between. Germline V gene sequence: CDR1 MNHNS, CDR2 SASEGT. CDR3 nucleotides: TGTGCCAGCAGGGCAGGGGCAGGGGGAAACACCATATATTTT. This gives the protein CASRAGAGGNTIYF.

Remarks on this clone: The junction and the germline gene differ at one end; a read error may be behind it. This sequence joins TRBV7-9 and TRBJ2-1, with 11 bases aligning to TRBD2. The CDR3 is 18 amino acids. Germline V gene lookup returns CDR1 SEHNR and CDR2 FQNEAQ (reference sequence). The CDR3 DNA is TGTTCCAGCAGCCTGGGGACTAGCGGACTCTACTCCTACAATGAGCAGTTCTTC. Translated: CSSSLGTSGLYSYNEQFF.

This clone was seen a few times. The rearrangement uses TRBV7-3 and TRBJ2-7; 11 bases match TRBD2. The CDR3 is 15 residues long. Germline V gene sequence: CDR1 SGHTA, CDR2 FQGTGA. The V and J ends lost 2 bases and 6 bases, in that order; junction bases with no gene match: 6. The CDR3 bases are TGTGCCAGCAGCTTATTTAGCGGGAGGGCCTTCGAGCAGTACTTC. Amino acids: CASSLFSGRAFEQYF. The full variable domain, in which reference TRBV7-3 and TRBJ2-7 provide the parts outside the CDR3, is GAGVSQTPSNKVTEKGKYVELRCDPISGHTALYWYRQSLGQGPEFLIYFQGTGAADDSGLPNDRFFAVRPEGSVSTLKIQRTERGDSAVYLCASSLFSGRAFEQYFGPGTRLTVT.

This chain joins TRBV6-1 and TRBJ2-7; a weak D match, TRBD2 (5 bases). The germline V and J ends were trimmed by 3 bases and 9 bases, with 12 bases remaining between them. CDR3 length: 12 residues. Germline values: CDR1 MNHNS, CDR2 SASEGT. The CDR3 sequence: CASSDNFEGQYF. The CDR3 coding sequence is TGTGCCAGCAGTGATAATTTTGAGGGGCAGTACTTC.

J is TRBJ1-2 and V is TRBV5-1; no clear D. This CDR3 contains 14 residues. Germline loops: CDR1 SGHRS, CDR2 YFSETQ. Trimming removed 7 bases at V and 4 bases at J, with 17 bases between. The CDR3 protein is CASSSSAGGYGYTF. Here the CDR3 DNA reads TGCGCCAGCTCATCGAGTGCGGGCGGCTATGGCTACACCTTC. Looking up the rest from reference TRBV5-1 and TRBJ1-2 gives the full variable domain: KAGVTQTPRYLIKTRGQQVTLSCSPISGHRSVSWYQQTPGQGLQFLFEYFSETQRNKGNFPGRFSGRQFSNSRSEMNVSTLELGDSALYLCASSSSAGGYGYTFGSGTRLTVV.

J is TRBJ2-5 and V is TRBV5-1; D possibly corresponds to TRBD1 (5 bases). Near its end, the DNA agrees better with TRBJ2-7, so the J call may be wrong. CDR1 and CDR2 (germline): SGHRS, YFSETQ. There are 14 residues in the CDR3. CDR3 sequence: CASSLEGATYEQYF. The CDR3, as DNA: TGCGCCAGCAGCTTGGAAGGGGCTACCTACGAGCAGTACTTC.

CDR3 nucleotides: TGTGCCAGCAGCCCAACTAGCGGGAGGGTCCATGAGCAGTTCTTC. Amino acid sequence: CASSPTSGRVHEQFF. The V and J genes are TRBV7-2 and TRBJ2-1; 13 nucleotides match TRBD2. Losses at the gene ends were 5 bases for V and 8 bases for J; bases not matched to a gene: 6. The CDR3 contains 15 residues. CDR1 and CDR2 from the germline V gene are SGHTA and FQGNSA.